The source of this TCR beta chain is a study of cytomegalovirus exposure and HLA in healthy donors. Per the germline V gene, CDR1 is SGDLS and CDR2 is YYNGEE. This CDR3 contains 15 residues. The trim removed 7 bases at V and 0 bases at J, leaving 6 bases unmatched. The PCR contained 60 Vbeta and 13 Jbeta primers. Generated by immunoSEQ multiplex PCR, the TCRdb table keeps only in-frame clones and is missing some. The data hold some 100,000 clones, with about 74% observed a single time. The clonotype comes from a woman in her forties or fifties in good health and CMV-seropositive. The rearrangement uses TRBV9 and TRBJ1-1; TRBD1 matches 10 bases. Sequenced sample: PBMCs. The CDR3 sequence is CASATGGGLNTEAFF. The CDR3 DNA sequence: TGTGCCAGCGCGACAGGGGGCGGTTTGAACACTGAAGCTTTCTTT.